One T cell receptor (beta chain) is described in this entry. This sample stems from a study of blood T cells in healthy people across ages. Using a J-beta primer mix together with a sample-barcoded 5' primer, a second PCR was run for about 6 to 11 cycles. TCRdb reanalysed the 5' RACE reads using MiXCR and keeps one entry per CDR3 protein. The data contain about 1.8 million distinct CDR3 sequences, roughly 49% of them singletons. The sequence derives from a middle-aged woman in good health. Source material: blood.

CDR3 nucleotide sequence: TGCAGTGCTAGCGGAGCTACAAGAAAGGGACTAGCGGGGGCCCAGTACTTC. It codes for CSASGATRKGLAGAQYF. This chain connects TRBV20-1 to TRBJ2-7, with 14 bases that match TRBD2. The CDR3 is 17 residues long. Germline CDR1 reads DFQATT; CDR2 reads SNEGSKA (reference sequence). V shed 3 bases and J 10 bases; nucleotides not matched to a gene: 17.